This entry describes one TCR beta chain. These data come from a study of blood T cell repertoires in COVID-19. Study-level background: In each case, the material was cDNA or gDNA derived from T cells, B-cell-depleted T cells, or PBMCs.

V shed 5 bases and J shed 4 bases, with 6 bases lying between them. CDR1 SGHVS and CDR2 FQNEAQ come from the germline V gene. There are 12 residues in the CDR3. The authors' processing: The assay estimated nucleated cells by amplifying reference gene primers. Method: immunoSEQ multiplex PCR; TCRdb's copy keeps in-frame clones and lacks some. V and J calls plus clone size are reproduced from that table; the DNA served to infer D and trimming. The profile shows roughly 130,000 clones, just under 85% of them singletons. Participants' own reports of clinical history determined their cohort assignment. The chain combines TRBV7-8 with TRBJ1-5; no reliable D call. This TCR derives from a man aged 45-60 years who had recovered from COVID-19. The sequencing input was PBMCs or T cells enriched from blood (not recorded which). CDR3 nucleotides: TGTGCCAGCAGCCACATGAATCAGCCCCAGCATTTT. This sequence encodes CASSHMNQPQHF.